The present TCR beta chain was sequenced within a study of CXCR4 blockade with PD-1 therapy in pancreatic cancer. Overall study results and limits: Survival did not correlate with tumor clonality, which averaged around 0.14 versus 0.05.

Measured with immunoSEQ multiplex PCR; TCRdb has only the in-frame clones, and not every one. The sample lists thousands of clones, about 53% seen once, with roughly an eighth in the top ten. About this clone: Its antigen is not identified.

This CDR3 contains 15 residues. Deletions cut 6 bases from V and 0 bases from J, with 12 bases between. Material for sequencing was tumor tissue. The J gene is TRBJ1-5, the V gene TRBV23-1; D may be TRBD1 (5 bases). TRBV23-1 is given ORF status, its function remaining uncertain. The receptor was derived from a human donor with pancreatic ductal adenocarcinoma. The CDR3 region is CASSQLGASNQPQHF. The CDR3 DNA is TGCGCCAGCAGCCAACTAGGGGCTAGCAATCAGCCCCAGCATTTT.